The 25 T cell receptor beta chains in this list originate from one sample, sequenced in a study of T cell repertoires in cytomegalovirus infection. No antigens are known for them. Via MiXCR, TCRdb re-called the reads, giving one row per CDR3 protein. This sample has about 770,000 distinct CDR3 sequences, with about 28% found just once. The starting material was cultured CD8+ T cells from PBMCs, obtained from culture after CMV antigen stimulation. Receptors originate from a human donor in good health (CMV status not recorded). Some clones in this sample may be carry-over from other donors' samples.

This clonotype was recorded many times. The chain carries TRBV7-8 and TRBJ1-1; a weak D match, TRBD1 (5 bases). V was clipped by 1 base and J by 3 bases, with 12 bases between them. This CDR3 contains 15 residues. The germline gives CDR1 SGHVS, CDR2 FQNEAQ. CDR3 nucleotides: TGTGCCAGCAGCTTAGGGATAATGGGGGACACTGAAGCTTTCTTT. Its protein is CASSLGIMGDTEAFF.

This clonotype was seen only a few times. The gene calls are TRBV19 and TRBJ1-2; D gene ambiguous. Deletions cut 7 bases from V and 8 bases from J, with 14 bases between. Germline values: CDR1 LNHDA, CDR2 SQIVND (reference sequence). CDR3 length equals 12 residues. Here the CDR3 DNA reads TGTGCCAGTACCTACCTGCGTGGAGGCTACACCTTC. It codes for CASTYLRGGYTF.

In this sample, this clonotype turned up many times. J is TRBJ2-1 and V is TRBV7-6; TRBD2 agrees at 12 bases. Per the germline V gene, CDR1 is SGHVS and CDR2 is FNYEAQ. The length of the CDR3 is 17 residues. V lost 3 bases, J lost 7 bases, and 10 bases stayed unmatched. CDR3 nucleotide sequence: TGTGCCAGCAGCTTCGCCCCGGGACTAGCGGGCAGTAATGAGCAGTTCTTC. Its protein product is CASSFAPGLAGSNEQFF.

J is TRBJ1-5 and V is TRBV14; no clear D. This CDR3 contains 14 residues. The germline V gene has CDR1 SGHDN and CDR2 FVKESK. The V and J ends lost 1 base and 6 bases respectively, with 10 bases between them. CDR3 sequence reads: CASSQGGLGQPQHF. The CDR3 bases are TGTGCCAGCAGCCAAGGGGGATTGGGTCAGCCCCAGCATTTT.

The chain uses TRBV20-1 and TRBJ1-5; D possibly corresponds to TRBD1 (6 bases). The V gene lost 2 bases and the J gene lost 6 bases, with 23 bases spanning the gap. Germline V CDR1 and CDR2: DFQATT, SNEGSKA (reference sequence). The CDR3 is made up of 17 amino acids. This chain's CDR3 is CSARRKGGRGERQPQHF. The DNA of the CDR3 is TGCAGTGCTAGACGAAAGGGGGGGCGGGGGGAACGTCAGCCCCAGCATTTT.

The V and J genes are TRBV2 and TRBJ2-5, with 10 bases lining up with TRBD2. Germline V gene sequence: CDR1 SNHLY, CDR2 FYNNEI. The junction had 6 bases not matched to a gene; V was cut back by 3 bases and J by 5 bases. This CDR3 contains 15 residues. The CDR3 nucleotides are TGTGCCAGCAGTGACGCCCTAGCGGGGGACGAGACCCAGTACTTC. Its translation is CASSDALAGDETQYF.

The V gene is TRBV20-1, the J gene TRBJ1-2; the D is unclear. In germline, CDR1 is DFQATT, CDR2 SNEGSKA (reference sequence). This CDR3 spans 17 amino acids. The V gene lost 1 base and the J gene lost 0 bases, with 18 bases spanning the gap. CDR3 sequence: CSARAQQRRASNYGYTF. The CDR3 DNA follows: TGCAGTGCTAGAGCCCAACAGCGGAGAGCTTCTAACTATGGCTACACCTTC.

This clonotype was counted ten times or more. The rearrangement joins TRBV27 to TRBJ2-1; 9 bases are a match to TRBD1. The length of the CDR3 is 13 residues. Trimming cost V 6 bases and J 6 bases; bases outside gene matches: 3. Germline V lookup: CDR1 MNHEY, CDR2 SMNVEV (reference sequence). Written as DNA, the CDR3 is TGTGCCAGCAGCTTGACAGGGGGCAATGAGCAGTTCTTC. Its translation: CASSLTGGNEQFF.

CDR3 amino acids: CASRGDRDAYEQYV. CDR3 DNA sequence: TGTGCCAGCAGAGGGGACAGGGACGCCTACGAGCAGTACGTC. The genes are TRBV13 and TRBJ2-7, with 9 bases that match TRBD1. CDR1 and CDR2 from the germline V gene are PRHDT and FYEKMQ (reference sequence). Unmatched junction bases numbered 5, after V lost 6 bases and J lost 2 bases. This CDR3 region has 14 residues.

This chain uses TRBV5-4 with TRBJ2-2, with D possibly matching TRBD1 (5 bases). The V gene lost 3 bases and the J gene lost 3 bases, with 12 bases spanning the gap. Germline lookup yields CDR1 SGHNT and CDR2 YYREEE (reference sequence). The CDR3 is 15 amino acids. This CDR3 reads CASSWSIGDTGELFF. The CDR3 nucleotides read TGTGCCAGCAGCTGGTCTATAGGGGACACCGGGGAGCTGTTTTTT.

This clonotype was detected a few times. The chain employs TRBV25-1 and TRBJ2-1; 7 nucleotides match TRBD1. V was clipped by 3 bases and J by 2 bases; unmatched bases: 7. Germline CDR1 reads MGHDK; CDR2 reads SYGVNS. The CDR3 loop spans 16 amino acids. This CDR3 reads CASSDSRQGAYNEQFF. Here the CDR3 DNA reads TGTGCCAGCAGTGATAGTCGACAGGGTGCCTACAATGAGCAGTTCTTC.

In this sample, this clonotype turned up a few times. V and J are TRBV7-6 and TRBJ2-4, with D possibly TRBD1 on 5 matching bases. Germline-derived CDR1 and CDR2 are SGHVS and FNYEAQ. Trimming pared 2 bases from V and 3 bases from J, leaving 17 bases between. This CDR3 has 17 amino acids. The CDR3 loop reads CASSLSPPPGLKNIQYF. Written as DNA, the CDR3 is TGTGCCAGCAGCTTATCCCCGCCCCCAGGGCTCAAAAACATTCAGTACTTC.

The V call is TRBV19, the J call TRBJ1-1, with TRBD1 matching 7 bases. The J segment lost 0 bases and the V segment lost 4 bases, leaving 5 bases of the junction unmatched. Per germline, CDR1 LNHDA and CDR2 SQIVND (reference sequence). The CDR3 is made up of 15 amino acids. Written as DNA, the CDR3 is TGTGCCAGTAGTACCTGGGACAGATTGAACACTGAAGCTTTCTTT. The encoded protein is CASSTWDRLNTEAFF. Complete variable domain (other parts from reference TRBV19 and TRBJ1-1): DGGITQSPKYLFRKEGQNVTLSCEQNLNHDAMYWYRQDPGQGLRLIYYSQIVNDFQKGDIAEGYSVSREKKESFPLTVTSAQKNPTAFYLCASSTWDRLNTEAFFGQGTRLTVV.

This chain links TRBV5-6 with TRBJ1-1; D gene uncertain. The CDR3 is 15 amino acids. The germline gives CDR1 SGHDT, CDR2 YYEEEE. V lost 4 bases to trimming and J lost 11 bases, with 24 bases between them. CDR3 coding DNA: TGTGCCAGCAGCGCCACCCCGAACGGCGAACAAGGGGCTTTCTTT. Its translation: CASSATPNGEQGAFF.

This rearrangement joins TRBV5-4 to TRBJ2-7; TRBD1 aligns across 8 bases. The CDR3 consists of 13 residues. V dropped 4 bases and J dropped 1; count of bases not matched to a gene: 1. CDR1 is SGHNT and CDR2 is YYREEE in the germline V gene (reference sequence). In DNA, the CDR3 is TGTGCCAGCAGCGGACAGGGATCCTACGAGCAGTACGTC. Translated, it gives CASSGQGSYEQYV.

This chain connects TRBV19 to TRBJ2-7, with 9 bases aligning to TRBD1. Germline V lookup: CDR1 LNHDA, CDR2 SQIVND (reference sequence). CDR3 length: 14 residues. Trimming at V came to 10 bases and at J to 2 bases, leaving 9 bases not matched to a gene. CDR3 sequence (DNA): TGTGCCACGAAGCCGGGACAGGGTGCCTACGAGCAGTACTTC. Its translation: CATKPGQGAYEQYF.

This clonotype was detected a few times. V gene TRBV15 combines with J gene TRBJ1-5; 7 nucleotides line up with TRBD1. Germline-derived CDR1 and CDR2 are LNHNV and YYDKDF (reference sequence). This CDR3 is built from 14 residues. V dropped 5 bases and J dropped 6; count of bases not matched to a gene: 7. The CDR3 is CATSPDRAIQPQHF. CDR3 sequence (DNA): TGTGCCACCAGCCCAGACAGGGCCATTCAGCCCCAGCATTTT.

This clonotype was seen many times. The chain carries TRBV27 and TRBJ2-1, with 8 bases aligning to TRBD2. With 4 bases clipped from V and 5 bases from J, the junction kept 4 bases outside the gene matches. This CDR3 contains 14 residues. Germline V gene lookup returns CDR1 MNHEY and CDR2 SMNVEV (reference sequence). CDR3 region: CASSSTGGNNEQFF. The CDR3 DNA reads TGTGCCAGCAGTTCCACGGGGGGGAACAATGAGCAGTTCTTC.

The V and J genes are TRBV4-3 and TRBJ2-2; D perhaps matches TRBD2 (7 bases). The CDR3 covers 17 residues. Trimming shortened V by 0 bases and J by 5 bases, and 16 bases separated the two germline ends. Germline lookup yields CDR1 LGHNA and CDR2 YSLEER. CDR3 nucleotides: TGCGCCAGCAGCCAAGATTTGGGGGGGGGGCAAACCGGGGAGCTGTTTTTT. This translates into CASSQDLGGGQTGELFF.

This rearrangement joins TRBV15 to TRBJ1-2, with D tentatively TRBD1 (6 bases). The CDR3 runs to 13 residues. CDR1 LNHNV and CDR2 YYDKDF come from the germline V gene (reference sequence). Trimming removed 3 bases from V and 8 bases from J, with 13 bases in between. The CDR3 sequence: CATSRVLGAGYTF. DNA for the CDR3: TGTGCCACCAGCAGGGTGTTGGGGGCAGGCTACACCTTC.

The chain couples TRBV10-3 to TRBJ1-2; 7 bases are a match to TRBD1. The CDR3 has 14 amino acids. The V and J ends lost 2 bases and 6 bases, in that order; junction bases with no gene match: 6. CDR1 is ENHRY and CDR2 is SYGVKD in the germline V gene. The chain's CDR3 is CAISEGTGEDGYTF. CDR3 DNA sequence: TGTGCCATCAGTGAGGGTACAGGGGAGGATGGCTACACCTTC.

This clonotype was seen a few times. The rearrangement links TRBV7-6 to TRBJ2-7; unclear D gene. Trimming shortened V by 5 bases and J by 6 bases, and 17 bases separated the two germline ends. CDR3 length: 14 amino acids. Germline V gene data show CDR1 as SGHVS and CDR2 as FNYEAQ. CDR3 bases: TGTGCCAGCAGCATACCGGGCCCCACGCGCGAGCAGTACTTC. This sequence encodes CASSIPGPTREQYF.

This clonotype was recorded many times. This rearrangement joins TRBV7-2 to TRBJ1-1; D perhaps matches TRBD1 (6 bases). The germline gives CDR1 SGHTA, CDR2 FQGNSA. Trimming stripped 3 bases from V and 3 bases from J, with 11 bases between. The CDR3 is 14 residues long. The CDR3 is CASSFYGQYTEAFF. The CDR3, as DNA: TGTGCCAGCAGCTTTTATGGACAGTACACTGAAGCTTTCTTT.

This clonotype was seen more than once but under ten times. The CDR3 is CASSYSGVSNQPQHF. The CDR3 DNA reads TGTGCCAGCAGTTACTCAGGGGTCAGCAATCAGCCCCAGCATTTT. The rearrangement joins TRBV6-5 to TRBJ1-5; weak D call: TRBD1 (5 bases). V was clipped by 0 bases and J by 1 base, with 7 bases between them. There are 15 residues in the CDR3. The germline gives CDR1 MNHEY, CDR2 SVGAGI.

This chain's CDR3 is CASSFSGGETLSSYNEQFF. Here the CDR3 DNA reads TGTGCCAGCAGTTTTAGCGGGGGGGAAACCTTGAGCTCCTACAATGAGCAGTTCTTC. V is TRBV12-3 or TRBV12-4 and J is TRBJ2-1, with 11 bases identical to TRBD2. This CDR3 spans 19 amino acids. V lost 3 bases to trimming and J lost 0 bases; unmatched junction nucleotides: 10.